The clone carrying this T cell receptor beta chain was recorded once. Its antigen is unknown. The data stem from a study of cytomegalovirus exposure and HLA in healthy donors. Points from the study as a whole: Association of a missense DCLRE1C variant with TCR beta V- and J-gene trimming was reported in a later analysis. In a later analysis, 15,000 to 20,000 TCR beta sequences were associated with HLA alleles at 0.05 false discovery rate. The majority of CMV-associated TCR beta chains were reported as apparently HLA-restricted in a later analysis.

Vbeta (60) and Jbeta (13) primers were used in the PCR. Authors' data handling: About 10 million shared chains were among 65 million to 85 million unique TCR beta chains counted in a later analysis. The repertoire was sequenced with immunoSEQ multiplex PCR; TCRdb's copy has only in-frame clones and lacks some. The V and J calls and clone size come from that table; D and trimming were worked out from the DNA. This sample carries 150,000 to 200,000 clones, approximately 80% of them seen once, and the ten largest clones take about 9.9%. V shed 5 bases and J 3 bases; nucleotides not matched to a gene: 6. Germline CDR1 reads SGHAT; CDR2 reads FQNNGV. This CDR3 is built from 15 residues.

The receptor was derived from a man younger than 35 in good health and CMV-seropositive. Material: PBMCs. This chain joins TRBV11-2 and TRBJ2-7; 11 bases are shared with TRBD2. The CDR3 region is CASSVSTSGGYEQYF. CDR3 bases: TGTGCCAGCAGCGTATCCACTAGCGGGGGCTACGAGCAGTACTTC.